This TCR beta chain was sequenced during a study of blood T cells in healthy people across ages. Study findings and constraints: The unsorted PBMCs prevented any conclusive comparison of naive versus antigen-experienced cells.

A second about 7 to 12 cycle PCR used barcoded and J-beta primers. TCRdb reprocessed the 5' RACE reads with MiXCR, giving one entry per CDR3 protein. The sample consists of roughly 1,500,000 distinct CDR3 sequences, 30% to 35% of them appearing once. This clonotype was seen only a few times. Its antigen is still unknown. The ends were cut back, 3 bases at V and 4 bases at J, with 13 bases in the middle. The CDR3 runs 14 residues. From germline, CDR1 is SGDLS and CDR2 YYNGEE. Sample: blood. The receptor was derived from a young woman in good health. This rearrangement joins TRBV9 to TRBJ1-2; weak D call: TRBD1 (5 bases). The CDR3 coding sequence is TGTGCCAGCAGCGGCGGAGGGACGAGCTATGGCTACACCTTC. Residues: CASSGGGTSYGYTF.